The rows below give T cell receptor beta chains drawn from one sample of a study of a mutant IDH1 vaccine in newly diagnosed glioma. The assay was immunoSEQ multiplex PCR, and TCRdb's table has in-frame clones only and misses some. The sample shows around 33,000 clones, around nine tenths of them seen only once. The sequenced sample was PBMCs, obtained from a glioma patient treated with radiotherapy, temozolomide or both. Receptors originate from a middle-aged woman with glioma. Both conserved end residues are part of each CDR3. D genes are given only for firm matches. Part of the rows lack a size; the others show once, few, many or a class for expanded clones.

D gene,clone size,V gene,J gene,CDR3 protein,CDR3 DNA
-,once,TRBV27,TRBJ1-2,CASSFEGDGYYGYTF,TGTGCCAGCAGTTTTGAAGGGGATGGCTACTATGGCTACACCTTC
TRBD2,-,TRBV6-5,TRBJ2-2,CASRLGGASGELFF,TGTGCCAGCAGACTGGGAGGGGCAAGCGGGGAGCTGTTTTTT
-,-,TRBV20-1,TRBJ2-3,CTRSRTQYF,TGCACTAGGAGCCGTACGCAGTATTTT
-,-,TRBV23-1,TRBJ2-7,CASSQLSLAGSYEQYF,TGCGCCAGCAGTCAGCTTTCCCTCGCGGGCTCCTACGAGCAGTACTTC
-,-,TRBV4-3,TRBJ1-2,CASSLEGGFGYTF,TGCGCCAGCAGCCTAGAGGGAGGGTTTGGCTACACCTTC
-,-,TRBV6-5,TRBJ1-6,CASSYSGSYNSPLHF,TGTGCCAGCAGTTACTCCGGGTCCTATAATTCACCCCTCCACTTT
-,-,TRBV27,TRBJ2-7,CASRVGPRVNEQYF,TGTGCCAGCAGAGTCGGACCGAGGGTCAACGAGCAGTACTTC
-,-,TRBV7-9,TRBJ2-7,CASNDGRGTPYEQYF,TGTGCCAGCAACGACGGTAGGGGCACCCCTTACGAGCAGTACTTC
-,-,TRBV15,TRBJ2-7,CATSLRISSYEQYF,TGTGCCACCAGCTTAAGGATCTCCTCCTACGAGCAGTACTTC
-,-,TRBV7-8,TRBJ2-2,CASSLGAGTGELFF,TGTGCCAGCAGCTTAGGTGCGGGTACCGGGGAGCTGTTTTTT
-,-,TRBV6-5,TRBJ2-3,CASSYSGPTDTQYF,TGTGCCAGCAGTTACTCTGGGCCCACAGATACGCAGTATTTT
-,medium-sized,TRBV10-3,TRBJ1-5,CAISDGRAPNQPQHF,TGTGCCATCAGTGATGGCAGGGCCCCCAATCAGCCCCAGCATTTT
TRBD1,-,TRBV7-8,TRBJ2-7,CASSPRTGLYEQYF,TGTGCCAGCAGCCCCCGGACAGGCCTCTACGAGCAGTACTTC
-,-,TRBV4-1,TRBJ2-3,CASSQQGGLKDTQYF,TGCGCCAGCAGCCAACAGGGGGGGCTAAAAGATACGCAGTATTTT
-,-,TRBV7-2,TRBJ1-1,CASSLVPRNGEAFF,TGTGCCAGCAGCTTAGTGCCCCGGAACGGTGAAGCTTTCTTT
-,-,TRBV18,TRBJ2-3,CASSLLASTDTQYF,TGTGCCAGCTCACTACTAGCTAGCACAGATACGCAGTATTTT
-,-,TRBV5-8,TRBJ2-3,CASSDTDTQYF,TGTGCCAGCAGCGACACAGATACGCAGTATTTT
-,-,TRBV21-1,TRBJ2-3,CASSSRSGRPDTQYF,TGTGCCAGCAGCTCCCGGAGCGGGAGGCCAGATACGCAGTATTTT
TRBD1,-,TRBV19,TRBJ1-1,CASTDRGSTEAFF,TGTGCCAGTACGGACAGGGGTTCCACTGAAGCTTTCTTT
-,-,TRBV30,TRBJ2-5,CAWSAGAETQYF,TGTGCCTGGAGTGCGGGAGCAGAGACCCAGTACTTC
-,-,TRBV7-9,TRBJ2-1,CASSQYEGGEEQFF,TGTGCCAGCAGTCAATACGAGGGGGGGGAAGAGCAGTTCTTC
-,-,TRBV2,TRBJ2-5,CASSDISEEETQYF,TGTGCCAGCAGTGACATCAGCGAGGAGGAGACCCAGTACTTC
-,-,TRBV5-1,TRBJ2-7,CASSLDSFTYEQYF,TGCGCCAGCAGCTTGGATTCGTTCACCTACGAGCAGTACTTC
TRBD1,-,TRBV29-1,TRBJ2-7,CSVTQGAVYEQYF,TGCAGCGTTACCCAGGGGGCAGTATACGAGCAGTACTTC
-,-,TRBV21-1,TRBJ1-5,CASSKLDGARIRTQHF,TGTGCCAGCAGCAAATTAGACGGGGCTAGGATTCGGACCCAGCATTTT
-,-,TRBV5-1,TRBJ1-2,CASSSEAGYGYTF,TGCGCCAGCAGCTCTGAAGCAGGGTATGGCTACACCTTC
-,-,TRBV6-4,TRBJ2-2,CARGLGNTGELFF,TGTGCCAGGGGCCTGGGGAACACCGGGGAGCTGTTTTTT
-,-,TRBV6-5,TRBJ1-2,CASSYSRENYGYTF,TGTGCCAGCAGTTACTCGAGAGAAAACTATGGCTACACCTTC
-,once,TRBV18,TRBJ1-2,CASSTGNYGYTF,TGTGCCAGCTCAACAGGGAACTATGGCTACACCTTC
-,few,TRBV10-3,TRBJ1-5,CAISESPGATLSNQPQHF,TGTGCCATCAGTGAGTCGCCGGGGGCTACCCTTAGCAATCAGCCCCAGCATTTT
TRBD1,-,TRBV2,TRBJ1-1,CASTGQGGGTEAFF,TGTGCCAGCACCGGACAGGGGGGGGGCACTGAAGCTTTCTTT
TRBD1,-,TRBV6-1,TRBJ1-2,CASSDPGQTGYTF,TGTGCCAGCAGTGATCCGGGACAGACTGGCTACACCTTC
-,few,TRBV5-1,TRBJ2-3,CASSLASWAGEADTQYF,TGCGCCAGCAGCTTGGCTTCCTGGGCAGGGGAGGCAGATACGCAGTATTTT
TRBD2,once,TRBV27,TRBJ2-7,CASTPGTSGRYEQYF,TGTGCCAGCACCCCCGGGACTAGCGGGAGGTACGAGCAGTACTTC
-,once,TRBV2,TRBJ2-7,CASSELPGFYEQYF,TGTGCCAGCAGTGAACTCCCCGGTTTCTACGAGCAGTACTTC
-,-,TRBV6-5,TRBJ1-2,CASSPGTLTGYTF,TGTGCCAGCAGTCCCGGGACCCTGACTGGCTACACCTTC
TRBD2,-,TRBV30,TRBJ2-2,CAWSVQSSGSIGELFF,TGTGCCTGGAGTGTACAGTCTAGCGGGAGTATCGGGGAGCTGTTTTTT
-,-,TRBV10-3,TRBJ1-1,CAISGPGVTEAFF,TGTGCCATCAGTGGACCAGGGGTCACTGAAGCTTTCTTT
-,-,TRBV28,TRBJ1-3,CASTDRAAGNTIYF,TGTGCCAGCACCGACCGGGCAGCTGGAAACACCATATATTTT
TRBD1,-,TRBV2,TRBJ1-6,CASSEGRGGRHSPLHF,TGTGCCAGCAGTGAAGGTAGAGGGGGCCGTCATTCACCCCTCCACTTT